This is a list of T cell receptor beta chains from one sample in a study of T cells in Graves' hyperthyroidism and ophthalmopathy. From the multiplex PCR reads, TCRdb called clonotypes with MiXCR, one entry per CDR3 protein. This repertoire shows approximately 640,000 distinct CDR3 sequences, around a sixth found once; its top ten account for around a sixth. The sequencing input was blood. The source of these receptors is a man aged 45-65 years with Graves' hyperthyroidism. Each CDR3 is given with its conserved first and last residue. Each record gives: clone size, D gene, J gene, V gene, CDR3 DNA, CDR3 protein. A D gene is named only where the DNA matches it firmly. Expanded clones get a size class; other rows say once, few or many, or leave the size out.

abundance: .
d_gene: TRBD2
j_gene: TRBJ2-2
v_gene: TRBV7-2
CDR3nt: TGTGCCAGCAGCTTAGAAGCGGGAAAGTTTGGGGAGCTGTTTTTT
CDR3aa: CASSLEAGKFGELFF

abundance: many
d_gene: .
j_gene: TRBJ2-5
v_gene: TRBV7-6
CDR3nt: TGTGCCAGCAGCTTATGGGTTTCAGGGGAGACCCAGTACTTC
CDR3aa: CASSLWVSGETQYF

abundance: few
d_gene: .
j_gene: TRBJ1-1
v_gene: TRBV2
CDR3nt: TGTGCCAGCGTAAGGTTGGGTGTGAACACTGAAGCTTTCTTT
CDR3aa: CASVRLGVNTEAFF

abundance: .
d_gene: .
j_gene: TRBJ1-1
v_gene: TRBV27
CDR3nt: TGTGCCAGCAACCGAGTCCGGGTAATGAACACTGAAGCTTTCTTT
CDR3aa: CASNRVRVMNTEAFF

abundance: many
d_gene: TRBD1
j_gene: TRBJ1-1
v_gene: TRBV10-3
CDR3nt: TGTGCCGCACGACAGGGGGCGATGAACACTGAAGCTTTCTTT
CDR3aa: CAARQGAMNTEAFF

abundance: many
d_gene: TRBD2
j_gene: TRBJ2-1
v_gene: TRBV2
CDR3nt: TGTGCCAGCAGTGCCGGACTAGGGGTTGCCAATGAGCAGTTCTTC
CDR3aa: CASSAGLGVANEQFF

abundance: many
d_gene: TRBD1
j_gene: TRBJ1-2
v_gene: TRBV20-1
CDR3nt: TGCAGTGTCGGGGACAGGGGGGAATATGGCTACACCTTC
CDR3aa: CSVGDRGEYGYTF

abundance: once
d_gene: TRBD2
j_gene: TRBJ2-7
v_gene: TRBV6-6
CDR3nt: TGTGCCAGCAGTTACTCTGGACCTAGCGGGAGTTTGCAGTACTTC
CDR3aa: CASSYSGPSGSLQYF

abundance: many
d_gene: .
j_gene: TRBJ2-3
v_gene: TRBV3-1
CDR3nt: TGTGCCAGCAGCCAAGACGCAGGGTCGCAGTATTTT
CDR3aa: CASSQDAGSQYF

abundance: many
d_gene: TRBD1
j_gene: TRBJ2-5
v_gene: TRBV29-1
CDR3nt: TGCAGCGTTGGAGCCAGGGGGAAAGAGACCCAGTACTTC
CDR3aa: CSVGARGKETQYF

abundance: .
d_gene: .
j_gene: TRBJ1-5
v_gene: TRBV18
CDR3nt: TGTGCCAGCTCCACCGGGGCGCCTTATCAGCCCCAGCATTTT
CDR3aa: CASSTGAPYQPQHF

abundance: many
d_gene: .
j_gene: TRBJ1-1
v_gene: TRBV2
CDR3nt: TGTGCCAGCAGGACCCACATGAACACTGAAGCTTTCTTT
CDR3aa: CASRTHMNTEAFF

abundance: many
d_gene: .
j_gene: TRBJ1-1
v_gene: TRBV9
CDR3nt: TGTGCCAGCAGCGTAGAGGGGACGGGAATGAACACTGAAGCTTTCTTT
CDR3aa: CASSVEGTGMNTEAFF

abundance: few
d_gene: TRBD1
j_gene: TRBJ1-3
v_gene: TRBV6-1
CDR3nt: TGTGCCAGCAGTTCCGACAGGGTGTATGGAAACACCATATATTTT
CDR3aa: CASSSDRVYGNTIYF

abundance: many
d_gene: .
j_gene: TRBJ1-6
v_gene: TRBV30
CDR3nt: TGTGCCTGGAGTGCCTTAAGCCTTTCACCCCTCCACTTT
CDR3aa: CAWSALSLSPLHF

abundance: .
d_gene: TRBD2
j_gene: TRBJ2-7
v_gene: TRBV6-1
CDR3nt: TGTGCCAGCTTACGACTAGCGGGAGGGTCCTCCTACGAGCAGTACTTC
CDR3aa: CASLRLAGGSSYEQYF

abundance: .
d_gene: .
j_gene: TRBJ2-7
v_gene: TRBV14
CDR3nt: TGTGCCAGCAGCCAATACGGGACCCTAAGAACCTACGAGCAGTACTTC
CDR3aa: CASSQYGTLRTYEQYF

abundance: few
d_gene: .
j_gene: TRBJ2-7
v_gene: TRBV10-3
CDR3nt: TGTGCCATCAGCCGGGACATTGGAGTCTACGAGCAGTACTTC
CDR3aa: CAISRDIGVYEQYF

abundance: .
d_gene: .
j_gene: TRBJ2-1
v_gene: TRBV6-2/TRBV6-3
CDR3nt: TGTGCCAGCAGTCAAGAAAGCTCCTACAATGAGCAGTTCTTC
CDR3aa: CASSQESSYNEQFF

abundance: .
d_gene: TRBD1
j_gene: TRBJ1-3
v_gene: TRBV5-1
CDR3nt: TGCGCCAGCAGCCTGGGACAGACGCCTGGAAACACCATATATTTT
CDR3aa: CASSLGQTPGNTIYF

abundance: few
d_gene: .
j_gene: TRBJ2-1
v_gene: TRBV6-1
CDR3nt: TGTGCCAGCAGTAACGACCCCCATCGGGTCTACAATGAGCAGTTCTTC
CDR3aa: CASSNDPHRVYNEQFF

abundance: many
d_gene: TRBD2
j_gene: TRBJ2-7
v_gene: TRBV27
CDR3nt: TGTGCCAGCAGTCTCACTAGCGGGAGCCACGAGCAGTACTTC
CDR3aa: CASSLTSGSHEQYF

abundance: few
d_gene: .
j_gene: TRBJ2-7
v_gene: TRBV5-1
CDR3nt: TGCGCCAGCAGCTTGGGTCTAGCGCCCGAGCAGTACTTC
CDR3aa: CASSLGLAPEQYF

abundance: many
d_gene: .
j_gene: TRBJ2-7
v_gene: TRBV28
CDR3nt: TGTGCCAGCAGTTTATGGGCATACGAGCAGTACTTC
CDR3aa: CASSLWAYEQYF

abundance: many
d_gene: TRBD1
j_gene: TRBJ2-7
v_gene: TRBV12-3/TRBV12-4
CDR3nt: TGTGCCAGCAGTCCGAGGACAGGGTACTACGAGCAGTACTTC
CDR3aa: CASSPRTGYYEQYF

abundance: few
d_gene: .
j_gene: TRBJ2-1
v_gene: TRBV4-2
CDR3nt: TGTGCCAGCAGCCAAGAGACCGCTAGCAATGAGCAGTTCTTC
CDR3aa: CASSQETASNEQFF

abundance: many
d_gene: .
j_gene: TRBJ1-4
v_gene: TRBV12-3/TRBV12-4
CDR3nt: TGTGCCAGCAGTTTACGCCCGACAACTAATGAAAAACTGTTTTTT
CDR3aa: CASSLRPTTNEKLFF

abundance: .
d_gene: .
j_gene: TRBJ2-4
v_gene: TRBV4-1
CDR3nt: TGCGCCAGCAGCCGGCCTTGGGAGCGGAACATTCAGTACTTC
CDR3aa: CASSRPWERNIQYF

abundance: few
d_gene: TRBD1
j_gene: TRBJ1-5
v_gene: TRBV24-1
CDR3nt: TGTGCCACCAGTAAGGACAGGGTTGGGGACAATCAGCCCCAGCATTTT
CDR3aa: CATSKDRVGDNQPQHF

abundance: many
d_gene: TRBD1
j_gene: TRBJ1-2
v_gene: TRBV7-9
CDR3nt: TGTGCCAGCAGCGCCCGGACAGGGGGCTATGGCTACACCTTC
CDR3aa: CASSARTGGYGYTF

abundance: many
d_gene: .
j_gene: TRBJ1-2
v_gene: TRBV11-2
CDR3nt: TGTGCCAGCAGCCCCTTGGCAGGGGTGGCTGGCTACACCTTC
CDR3aa: CASSPLAGVAGYTF

abundance: .
d_gene: TRBD1
j_gene: TRBJ2-7
v_gene: TRBV6-1
CDR3nt: TGTGCCAGCGAGGGGCAGGGGGCCTACGAGCAGTACTTC
CDR3aa: CASEGQGAYEQYF

abundance: .
d_gene: .
j_gene: TRBJ2-3
v_gene: TRBV5-1
CDR3nt: TGCGCCAGCAGCCCGGAACCGTGGGGCCCAGATACGCAGTATTTT
CDR3aa: CASSPEPWGPDTQYF

abundance: .
d_gene: TRBD2
j_gene: TRBJ2-5
v_gene: TRBV6-1
CDR3nt: TGTGCCAGCAGGGCGGGAGGGACCCAGTACTTC
CDR3aa: CASRAGGTQYF

abundance: many
d_gene: .
j_gene: TRBJ2-1
v_gene: TRBV27
CDR3nt: TGTGCCAGCAGGGACTACATAGAGCAGTTCTTC
CDR3aa: CASRDYIEQFF

abundance: .
d_gene: TRBD2
j_gene: TRBJ2-2
v_gene: TRBV19
CDR3nt: TGTGCCAGTAGTATTGGGGGGGGAGGCACCGGGGAGCTGTTTTTT
CDR3aa: CASSIGGGGTGELFF

abundance: many
d_gene: TRBD2
j_gene: TRBJ2-3
v_gene: TRBV28
CDR3nt: TGTGCCAGCAGTGGAGCGGGAGCGGGGCCAGATACGCAGTATTTT
CDR3aa: CASSGAGAGPDTQYF

abundance: many
d_gene: .
j_gene: TRBJ1-2
v_gene: TRBV28
CDR3nt: TGTGCCAGCAGTTCTTCCGGACTTCCCTCAGGGAACTATGGCTACACCTTC
CDR3aa: CASSSSGLPSGNYGYTF

abundance: few
d_gene: .
j_gene: TRBJ2-7
v_gene: TRBV6-5
CDR3nt: TGTGCCAGCAGTTACCACCCGGGGGAGAACGAGCAGTACTTC
CDR3aa: CASSYHPGENEQYF

abundance: few
d_gene: TRBD1
j_gene: TRBJ2-2
v_gene: TRBV3-1
CDR3nt: TGTGCCAGCAGCCCGAGGCCCGGGACAGGGGGCATCGGGGAGCTGTTTTTT
CDR3aa: CASSPRPGTGGIGELFF

abundance: many
d_gene: TRBD2
j_gene: TRBJ2-1
v_gene: TRBV7-2
CDR3nt: TGTGCCAGCAGCTCGAGGAAGGGCGGGAGCTCCTACAATGAGCAGTTCTTC
CDR3aa: CASSSRKGGSSYNEQFF

abundance: many
d_gene: TRBD2
j_gene: TRBJ2-5
v_gene: TRBV3-1
CDR3nt: TGTGCCAGCAGCCACCCTGGGACTATCCAAGAGACCCAGTACTTC
CDR3aa: CASSHPGTIQETQYF

abundance: many
d_gene: TRBD2
j_gene: TRBJ2-7
v_gene: TRBV28
CDR3nt: TGTGCCAGCAGTTTAGGCGGGAGGGTCTACGAGCAGTACTTC
CDR3aa: CASSLGGRVYEQYF

abundance: many
d_gene: .
j_gene: TRBJ1-5
v_gene: TRBV27
CDR3nt: TGTGCCAGCAGCACCTTGGGCAATCAGCCCCAGCATTTT
CDR3aa: CASSTLGNQPQHF

abundance: few
d_gene: .
j_gene: TRBJ1-2
v_gene: TRBV25-1
CDR3nt: TGTGCCAGCAGTGTAGAACATGTTGGGTACACCTTC
CDR3aa: CASSVEHVGYTF

abundance: few
d_gene: TRBD2
j_gene: TRBJ2-7
v_gene: TRBV14
CDR3nt: TGTGCCAGCAGCCAAGGGGGTGGTAGCGGGATTGTCTACGAGCAGTACTTC
CDR3aa: CASSQGGGSGIVYEQYF

abundance: many
d_gene: TRBD2
j_gene: TRBJ2-6
v_gene: TRBV9
CDR3nt: TGTGCCAGCAGCGTAGCGGGAGGTGGGGCCAACGTCCTGACTTTC
CDR3aa: CASSVAGGGANVLTF

abundance: .
d_gene: .
j_gene: TRBJ1-1
v_gene: TRBV7-6
CDR3nt: TGTGCCAGCAGCTTTACGGACAACACTGAAGCTTTCTTT
CDR3aa: CASSFTDNTEAFF

abundance: few
d_gene: .
j_gene: TRBJ2-2
v_gene: TRBV4-3
CDR3nt: TGCGCCAGCAGCCAAGATCGAGGGACTCTCAACACCGGGGAGCTGTTTTTT
CDR3aa: CASSQDRGTLNTGELFF

abundance: .
d_gene: .
j_gene: TRBJ2-1
v_gene: TRBV27
CDR3nt: TGTGCCAGCAGCCGGACGAAACCAAATTTCTCCTACAATGAGCAGTTCTTC
CDR3aa: CASSRTKPNFSYNEQFF

abundance: few
d_gene: TRBD2
j_gene: TRBJ2-1
v_gene: TRBV10-3
CDR3nt: TGTGCCATCAGAATAGCGGGAGAGGGGGCCCATGAGCAGTTCTTC
CDR3aa: CAIRIAGEGAHEQFF

abundance: many
d_gene: TRBD2
j_gene: TRBJ2-3
v_gene: TRBV12-3/TRBV12-4
CDR3nt: TGTGCCAGCAGCCCGTGGACTAGCGGCATTGCAGATACGCAGTATTTT
CDR3aa: CASSPWTSGIADTQYF

abundance: many
d_gene: TRBD1
j_gene: TRBJ1-5
v_gene: TRBV12-3/TRBV12-4
CDR3nt: TGTGCCAGCAGTCAGACAGGGGTGCGGCAGCCCCAGCATTTT
CDR3aa: CASSQTGVRQPQHF

abundance: .
d_gene: .
j_gene: TRBJ1-5
v_gene: TRBV20-1
CDR3nt: TGCAGTGCTAGAGATCCAGAGGACTTACATCAGCCCCAGCATTTT
CDR3aa: CSARDPEDLHQPQHF

abundance: many
d_gene: .
j_gene: TRBJ1-1
v_gene: TRBV6-4
CDR3nt: TGTGCCAGGGGGTTCGGCACTGAAGCTTTCTTT
CDR3aa: CARGFGTEAFF

abundance: many
d_gene: .
j_gene: TRBJ1-6
v_gene: TRBV28
CDR3nt: TGTGCCAGCAGCCATGGACAGCTCTATAATTCACCCCTCCACTTT
CDR3aa: CASSHGQLYNSPLHF

abundance: .
d_gene: TRBD1
j_gene: TRBJ2-2
v_gene: TRBV4-1
CDR3nt: TGCGCCAGCAGCTCCTTCCCCGAGGGGGCCATTAACACCGGGGAGCTGTTTTTT
CDR3aa: CASSSFPEGAINTGELFF

abundance: .
d_gene: .
j_gene: TRBJ2-7
v_gene: TRBV29-1
CDR3nt: TGCAGCGTTGACTCTTGGCTAAGCGGAGGATACGAGCAGTACTTC
CDR3aa: CSVDSWLSGGYEQYF

abundance: many
d_gene: .
j_gene: TRBJ2-5
v_gene: TRBV6-1
CDR3nt: TGTGCCAGCAGTCCTTTTTCGACAGGAATCCAAGAGACCCAGTACTTC
CDR3aa: CASSPFSTGIQETQYF